One T cell receptor beta chain is described in this entry. The limits of the CDR3 on the DNA are not certain, so only TCRdb's listed CDR3 is given. These data are taken from a study of OX40 agonist ivuxolimab in advanced cancers. The overall study: The mean age was about 57 years, ranging from about 23 to 79, with 65% to 85% of participants male.

The protocol was immunoSEQ multiplex PCR, while the TCRdb copy is restricted to in-frame clones and leaves out a portion. The sample consists of 80,000 to 85,000 clones, around 80% of them appearing once. With termini counted, the CDR3 has 18 amino acids. Sequencing was performed on CD4+ or CD8+ T cells sorted from blood, taken in a trial of the OX40 agonist ivuxolimab. The rearrangement links TRBV21-1 to TRBJ2-3; TRBD2, the D gene given by the table, was not confirmed from the DNA. TRBV21-1 is deemed a pseudogene. This clonotype originated in an adult with an advanced solid tumor such as melanoma, head and neck, liver or kidney cancer. CDR3 amino acids: CASSKAWVAGGNSDTQYF.